The present TCR beta chain was sequenced within a study of T-cell reconstitution after alpha-beta-depleted transplantation in children. Details on this clonotype: What it recognizes is unknown.

TCRbeta library preparation incorporated unique molecular identifiers. TCRdb ran MiXCR on the PCR reads and lists one entry per CDR3 protein. The table has hundreds of thousands of distinct CDR3 sequences, 10% to 15% seen once. CDR3 length: 14 residues. Germline loops: CDR1 SGHDN, CDR2 FVKESK. V lost 6 bases and J lost 9, with 18 bases in between. General study points: Several hundred rapidly expanded clones from non-depleted graft cells reportedly supplied alpha-beta T cells about two months post-transplant. Some patients owed their high day-60 TCRbeta diversity to surviving recipient T cells and thymic progenitors. T-cell counts and diversity at one year following transplant were attributed mainly to newly produced T cells.

This receptor was taken from a girl between 2 and 10 years old with congenital amegakaryocytic thrombocytopenia, due to receive a stem cell transplant. The input for sequencing was PBMCs, taken before TCRalphabeta/CD19-depleted stem cell transplant. The J gene is TRBJ2-1, the V gene TRBV14, with D possibly matching TRBD1 (6 bases). CDR3 nucleotide sequence: TGTGCCAGCAGTACAACCCACAGGGTCATTGAGCAGTTCTTC. Translating it yields CASSTTHRVIEQFF.